This entry features one T cell receptor (beta chain) sequence. What it recognizes is unknown. There was relapse after autologous stem cell transplantation in every patient, and there was variation in brentuximab vedotin exposure. Best responses fell into complete response, partial response or progressive disease. Assay used: immunoSEQ multiplex PCR; TCRdb lists only in-frame clones, some missing. The sample lists 40,000 or so clones; 75% to 90% were seen once. Per the germline V gene, CDR1 is SGHRS and CDR2 is YFSETQ. This CDR3 contains 13 residues. V was clipped by 4 bases and J by 1 base, with 8 bases between them. This sample was included in a study of PD-1 blockade in classical Hodgkin lymphoma. General observations from the study: The drivers behind the repertoire differences, possibly disease activity or prior therapy, remain undefined. Diminished baseline TCR diversity has been reported in newly diagnosed patients relative to healthy donors. Complete responders entered with baseline diversity on par with newly diagnosed patients, the results showed.

This sequence originates from a human donor with classical Hodgkin lymphoma. The material sequenced was peripheral blood mononuclear cells (PBMCs), taken at baseline. The chain couples TRBV5-1 to TRBJ1-1; no clear D. CDR3 bases: TGCGCCAGCAGCCCTGAGGGGAACACTGAAGCTTTCTTT. This encodes CASSPEGNTEAFF.